This passage covers 26 T cell receptor beta chains from one sample sequenced in a study of blood T cell repertoires in COVID-19. Assay used: immunoSEQ multiplex PCR; TCRdb lists only in-frame clones, some missing. The table shows 400,000 to 550,000 clones, with nearly 90% occurring only once. The sample taken for sequencing was PBMCs or T cells enriched from blood (not recorded which). The origin of the receptors is a woman between 18 and 30 years old with acute COVID-19.

This chain uses TRBV9 with TRBJ2-2; D is unclear. V was trimmed by 2 bases and J by 5 bases, leaving 10 bases between them. CDR1 SGDLS and CDR2 YYNGEE come from the germline V gene. The CDR3 loop spans 14 amino acids. As DNA, the CDR3 is TGTGCCAGCAGCGTGTCTTTTACTACCGGGGAGCTGTTTTTT. As protein: CASSVSFTTGELFF.

In the case of this clone: The sample carries other DNA sequences with the same CDR3. The chain links TRBV18 to TRBJ1-2, with 7 bases lining up with TRBD1. Germline CDR1 is KGHSH and CDR2 is LQKENI. V dropped 5 bases and J dropped 5; count of bases not matched to a gene: 8. The CDR3 runs to 14 residues. The CDR3 DNA follows: TGTGCCAGCTCAAAGACAGGGAGTGGATATGGCTACACCTTC. It codes for CASSKTGSGYGYTF.

The chain combines TRBV4-1 with TRBJ1-6; D is ambiguous. V lost 1 base and J lost 11, with 6 bases in between. This CDR3 contains 12 residues. Germline-derived CDR1 and CDR2 are MGHRA and YSYEKL. CDR3 DNA sequence: TGCGCCAGCAGCCAAGGGGGAGCACCCCTCCACTTT. It codes for CASSQGGAPLHF.

This chain connects TRBV19 to TRBJ2-1; TRBD2 might be the D (5 bases). V was shortened by 1 base and J by 6 bases, with 7 bases between the two germline ends. CDR3 size: 13 residues. Per the germline V gene, CDR1 is LNHDA and CDR2 is SQIVND (reference sequence). The CDR3 DNA reads TGTGCCAGTAGTATAGTCCGGGGCAATGAGCAGTTCTTC. The encoded protein is CASSIVRGNEQFF. The whole variable domain, filled in from reference TRBV19 and TRBJ2-1, reads DGGITQSPKYLFRKEGQNVTLSCEQNLNHDAMYWYRQDPGQGLRLIYYSQIVNDFQKGDIAEGYSVSREKKESFPLTVTSAQKNPTAFYLCASSIVRGNEQFFGPGTRLTVL.

V is TRBV4-3 and J is TRBJ2-3; TRBD2 aligns across 9 bases. The germline CDR1 and CDR2 sequences are LGHNA and YSLEER. The trim removed 2 bases at V and 5 bases at J, leaving 8 bases unmatched. This CDR3 is built from 16 residues. The CDR3 DNA follows: TGCGCCAGCAGCCAATTGTCTGCGGGAGGGATAGATACGCAGTATTTT. Protein sequence: CASSQLSAGGIDTQYF.

This chain links TRBV12-3 or TRBV12-4 with TRBJ2-3; D not resolved. Trimming took off 6 bases at V and 4 bases at J, with 8 bases between the two ends. The CDR3 has 12 amino acids. The CDR3 sequence: CASRRESDTQYF. CDR3 nucleotide sequence: TGTGCCAGCAGGAGAGAATCAGATACGCAGTATTTT.

This rearrangement joins TRBV12-3 or TRBV12-4 to TRBJ2-7; a possible D gene is TRBD1 (6 bases). This CDR3 has 13 amino acids. V was clipped by 5 bases and J by 2 bases, with 10 bases between them. The CDR3 spells CASSPDRTYEQYF. CDR3 DNA: TGTGCCAGCAGTCCTGACAGGACCTACGAGCAGTACTTC.

For the CDR3, the DNA is TGTGCCAGCAGCTTGAGCGGACTCTACGAGCAGTACTTC. This codes for CASSLSGLYEQYF. The rearrangement links TRBV7-6 to TRBJ2-7; D is perhaps TRBD2 (5 bases). The CDR3 covers 13 residues. Trimming shortened V by 3 bases and J by 3 bases, and 9 bases separated the two germline ends. Looked up from germline, CDR1 is SGHVS and CDR2 is FNYEAQ.

The chain carries TRBV27 and TRBJ1-2; no clear D gene. V dropped 6 bases and J dropped 0 bases, with 14 bases sitting between them. Germline CDR1 MNHEY, CDR2 SMNVEV (reference sequence). The CDR3 spans 15 residues. CDR3: CASSLQYKANYGYTF. In DNA, the CDR3 is TGTGCCAGCAGCCTTCAGTATAAAGCTAACTATGGCTACACCTTC.

This clone was observed a handful of times. V is TRBV27 and J is TRBJ1-1, with D maybe TRBD1 (6 bases). Germline V lookup: CDR1 MNHEY, CDR2 SMNVEV (reference sequence). V lost 6 bases and J 0 bases, leaving 17 bases between the germline ends. This CDR3 spans 16 amino acids. The CDR3 is CASRSGAPSLNTEAFF. The CDR3 region has the DNA TGTGCCAGCAGGTCAGGGGCACCCTCGCTGAACACTGAAGCTTTCTTT.

V usage is TRBV19 and J usage is TRBJ1-6; TRBD1 matches 8 bases. The J segment lost 8 bases and the V segment lost 2 bases, leaving 8 bases of the junction unmatched. The CDR3 runs 16 residues. Germline V gives CDR1 LNHDA, CDR2 SQIVND (reference sequence). The CDR3 here is CASSIRTGPSDSPLHF. The CDR3 nucleotides are TGTGCCAGTAGTATACGGACAGGGCCCTCGGATTCACCCCTCCACTTT. Full variable domain (remainder filled in from reference TRBV19 and TRBJ1-6): DGGITQSPKYLFRKEGQNVTLSCEQNLNHDAMYWYRQDPGQGLRLIYYSQIVNDFQKGDIAEGYSVSREKKESFPLTVTSAQKNPTAFYLCASSIRTGPSDSPLHFGNGTRLTVT.

J is TRBJ2-2 and V is TRBV7-9, with a tentative D call TRBD2 (5 bases). The V gene's germline CDR1 is SEHNR and CDR2 FQNEAQ (reference sequence). The CDR3 contains 12 residues. Trimming pared 8 bases from V and 5 bases from J, leaving 9 bases between. Here the CDR3 DNA reads TGTGCCAGCGGGAGATGGACCGGGGAGCTGTTTTTT. The encoded protein is CASGRWTGELFF.

This clone was seen more than once but under ten times. The genes are TRBV7-2 and TRBJ1-6; TRBD1 matches at 11 bases. The CDR3 runs to 16 residues. Looked up from germline, CDR1 is SGHTA and CDR2 is FQGNSA. V trimming: 2 bases; J trimming: 9 bases; junction bases outside the gene matches: 6. CDR3 DNA sequence: TGTGCCAGCAGCTTAATTTCCGGGACAGGGGGTTCACCCCTCCACTTT. Translation: CASSLISGTGGSPLHF.

The chain links TRBV7-8 to TRBJ1-6; TRBD1 matches at 9 bases. V trimming: 2 bases; J trimming: 7 bases; junction bases outside the gene matches: 9. CDR3 length: 17 residues. Germline CDR1 reads SGHVS; CDR2 reads FQNEAQ. CDR3 DNA: TGTGCCAGCAGCTTATTACCCGGGACAGGGAACAATTCACCCCTCCACTTT. It specifies CASSLLPGTGNNSPLHF.

The V and J genes are TRBV12-5 and TRBJ2-1, with 8 nucleotides matching TRBD1. CDR3 size: 15 residues. V lost 0 bases and J lost 6; bases outside the gene matches: 4. From germline, CDR1 is LGHNT and CDR2 FRNRAP. CDR3 loop: CASGLVYTGGNEQFF. For the CDR3, the DNA is TGTGCTAGTGGTTTGGTTTATACAGGGGGCAATGAGCAGTTCTTC.

The rearrangement uses TRBV6-5 and TRBJ1-5, with D hard to call. Germline V gives CDR1 MNHEY, CDR2 SVGAGI. The CDR3 loop spans 14 amino acids. Trimming removed 6 bases at V and 0 bases at J, with 9 bases between. The CDR3: CASSSRYSNQPQHF. Written as DNA, the CDR3 is TGTGCCAGCAGCTCCAGATATAGCAATCAGCCCCAGCATTTT.

CDR3: CASSLAGEYYEQYF. DNA for the CDR3: TGTGCCAGCAGCTTAGCGGGAGAGTACTACGAGCAGTACTTC. This chain joins TRBV5-5 and TRBJ2-7; 8 bases match TRBD2. Germline lookup yields CDR1 SGHKS and CDR2 YYEKEE (reference sequence). The CDR3 totals 14 residues. Trimming removed 2 bases from V and 3 bases from J; junction bases left unmatched: 4.

J is TRBJ1-1 and V is TRBV15; TRBD1 might be the D (6 bases). V was clipped by 4 bases and J by 6 bases, with 12 bases between them. This CDR3 spans 13 amino acids. Germline values: CDR1 LNHNV, CDR2 YYDKDF (reference sequence). CDR3 coding DNA: TGTGCCACCAGCAAGGACAGACGATCTGAAGCTTTCTTT. Translating gives CATSKDRRSEAFF.

This chain uses TRBV4-2 with TRBJ2-5; TRBD2 is a possible D gene (6 bases). Germline CDR1 reads LGHNA; CDR2 reads YNFKEQ. Trimming pared 1 base from V and 2 bases from J, leaving 20 bases between. This CDR3 region has 18 residues. CDR3 amino acids: CASSQGGVLVKYQETQYF. For the CDR3, the DNA is TGTGCCAGCAGCCAAGGGGGGGTCCTGGTAAAGTATCAAGAGACCCAGTACTTC.

The chain joins TRBV7-9 to TRBJ2-3, with TRBD2 matching 12 bases. This CDR3 has 17 residues. Germline values: CDR1 SEHNR, CDR2 FQNEAQ (reference sequence). V was clipped by 1 base and J by 5 bases; unmatched bases: 7. The CDR3 DNA reads TGTGCCAGCAGCTTAGTCTCGGCTAGCGGGGGGGGAGATACGCAGTATTTT. Its translation is CASSLVSASGGGDTQYF.

The chain links TRBV7-9 to TRBJ1-2; a possible D gene is TRBD1 (5 bases). CDR1 is SEHNR, CDR2 FQNEAQ, per germline (reference sequence). The V end lost 7 bases, the J end lost 0 bases, and 18 bases lay between the germline ends. The CDR3 is 16 residues long. The CDR3 spells CASTVDKDLANYGYTF. The CDR3 coding sequence is TGTGCCAGCACCGTGGACAAGGACCTAGCTAACTATGGCTACACCTTC.

Only one count was recorded for this clone. V gene TRBV4-1 combines with J gene TRBJ1-3; possibly TRBD1 for D (6 bases). Trimming pared 4 bases from V and 8 bases from J, leaving 21 bases between. The CDR3 spans 16 residues. Germline V CDR1 and CDR2: MGHRA, YSYEKL. CDR3 coding DNA: TGCGCCAGCAGCCGACAGACAGGTCTTACGGGCGACACCATATATTTT. Translating it yields CASSRQTGLTGDTIYF.

The DNA for the CDR3 is TGCGCCAGCAGTCCCGCACTAGCGGGATTCACCGGGGAGCTGTTTTTT. This encodes CASSPALAGFTGELFF. The rearrangement joins TRBV10-2 to TRBJ2-2; 10 nucleotides match TRBD2. The germline V gene has CDR1 WSHSY and CDR2 SAAADI. With V trimmed by 5 bases and J by 4 bases, 7 bases remained unmatched. The CDR3 spans 16 residues.

This chain uses TRBV3-1 (or the pseudogene TRBV3-2) with TRBJ1-1, with D possibly being TRBD1 (5 bases). Trimming left V 3 bases short and J 2 bases short, with 13 bases between. From germline, CDR1 is LGHDT and CDR2 YNNKEL (reference sequence). CDR3 length: 15 residues. The CDR3 is CASSHGANLNTEAFF. The DNA for the CDR3 is TGTGCCAGCAGCCATGGGGCCAACCTCAACACTGAAGCTTTCTTT.

The J gene is TRBJ1-1, the V gene TRBV25-1, with D tentatively TRBD1 (5 bases). There are 13 residues in the CDR3. V lost 1 base and J lost 9, with 12 bases in between. In germline, CDR1 is MGHDK, CDR2 SYGVNS. CDR3 in amino acids: CASSEWADSQAFF. DNA for the CDR3: TGTGCCAGCAGTGAATGGGCCGACAGCCAAGCTTTCTTT.

The CDR3 spells CASSNPRVGNGYTF. The CDR3 bases are TGTGCCAGCAGTAACCCCCGGGTTGGTAATGGCTACACCTTC. The chain carries TRBV11-2 and TRBJ1-2; no clear D. The CDR3 loop spans 14 amino acids. Germline-derived CDR1 and CDR2 are SGHAT and FQNNGV. V was trimmed by 6 bases and J by 6 bases, leaving 17 bases between them.